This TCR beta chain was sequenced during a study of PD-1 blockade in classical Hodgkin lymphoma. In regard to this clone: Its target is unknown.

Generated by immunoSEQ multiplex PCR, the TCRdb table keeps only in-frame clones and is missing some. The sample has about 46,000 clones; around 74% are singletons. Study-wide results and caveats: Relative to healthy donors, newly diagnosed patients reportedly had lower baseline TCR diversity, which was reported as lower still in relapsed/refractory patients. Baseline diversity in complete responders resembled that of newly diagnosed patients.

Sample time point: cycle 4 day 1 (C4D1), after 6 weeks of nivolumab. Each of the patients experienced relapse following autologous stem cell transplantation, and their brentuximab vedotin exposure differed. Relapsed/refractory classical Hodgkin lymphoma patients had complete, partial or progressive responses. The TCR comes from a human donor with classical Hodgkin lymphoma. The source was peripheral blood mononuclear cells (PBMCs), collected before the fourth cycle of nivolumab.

CDR3 loop: CASSLGDSAYNSPLHF. The CDR3 DNA is TGCGCCAGCAGCTTAGGAGACAGCGCCTATAATTCACCCCTCCACTTT. The chain has TRBV5-1 and TRBJ1-6; TRBD1 might be the D (5 bases). The CDR3 loop spans 16 amino acids. CDR1 is SGHRS, CDR2 YFSETQ, per germline. The V end was cut by 2 bases, the J end by 2 bases, with 11 bases between. Complete variable domain (other parts from reference TRBV5-1 and TRBJ1-6): KAGVTQTPRYLIKTRGQQVTLSCSPISGHRSVSWYQQTPGQGLQFLFEYFSETQRNKGNFPGRFSGRQFSNSRSEMNVSTLELGDSALYLCASSLGDSAYNSPLHFGNGTRLTVT.